This is a list of T cell receptor beta chains from one sample in a study of cytomegalovirus exposure and HLA in healthy donors. Clones were sequenced by immunoSEQ multiplex PCR, and TCRdb holds only the in-frame ones, with some missing. The repertoire has fewer than 250,000 clones, 80% to 90% of them found once; the top ten carry 2.9%. Sequencing used PBMCs. Receptor source: a young man in good health and CMV-seronegative. CDR3s include the opening cysteine and the closing phenylalanine or tryptophan. D genes are given only for firm matches. Clone size is not always given. Where it is, it says once, few, many or a class for expanded clones.

v_call	j_call	clone_size	d_call	cdr3_aa	cdr3_nt
TRBV4-3	TRBJ1-2	NA	NA	CASSQDRHIEYGYTF	TGCGCCAGCAGCCAAGATCGTCACATCGAATATGGCTACACCTTC
TRBV11-2	TRBJ1-2	NA	TRBD1	CASSPRQGNYGYTF	TGTGCCAGCAGCCCCCGACAGGGGAACTATGGCTACACCTTC
TRBV5-7	TRBJ1-2	once	TRBD1	CASSTDRGHGYTF	TGTGCCAGCAGTACTGACAGGGGGCACGGCTACACCTTC
TRBV10-3	TRBJ2-7	NA	NA	CAISKPDRSYEQYF	TGTGCCATCAGTAAACCAGACAGGAGTTACGAGCAGTACTTC
TRBV2	TRBJ2-2	NA	NA	CASSEFPREELFF	TGTGCCAGCAGTGAGTTTCCGCGGGAGGAGCTGTTTTTT
TRBV7-9	TRBJ2-2	NA	NA	CASSHLQGVWTGELFF	TGTGCCAGCAGCCATTTGCAGGGCGTGTGGACCGGGGAGCTGTTTTTT
TRBV29-1	TRBJ2-7	NA	NA	CSVATSLDSYEQYF	TGCAGCGTTGCCACCTCCCTGGACAGCTACGAGCAGTACTTC
TRBV4-1	TRBJ2-7	NA	TRBD1	CASSLYRGATDEQYF	TGCGCCAGCAGCCTTTACAGGGGAGCGACGGACGAGCAGTACTTC
TRBV2	TRBJ1-5	NA	NA	CASSGGYSNQPQHF	TGTGCCAGCAGTGGAGGTTATAGCAATCAGCCCCAGCATTTT
TRBV5-1	TRBJ2-7	NA	NA	CASSLKSGDSYEQYF	TGCGCCAGCAGCTTGAAATCGGGGGACAGCTACGAGCAGTACTTC
TRBV6-4	TRBJ2-1	NA	TRBD2	CAKPRAAGRHEQFF	TGTGCCAAACCCCGGGCAGCGGGGCGCCATGAGCAGTTCTTC
TRBV13	TRBJ2-7	NA	TRBD1	CASSPEGAGAYEQYF	TGTGCCAGCAGTCCCGAGGGGGCAGGGGCCTACGAGCAGTACTTC
TRBV6-1	TRBJ2-7	NA	TRBD1	CASTPRGTGDTEQYF	TGTGCCAGCACCCCACGCGGGACAGGGGATACCGAGCAGTACTTC
TRBV18	TRBJ2-7	NA	TRBD1	CASSPPGGLAYEQYF	TGTGCCAGCTCACCTCCAGGGGGCTTGGCCTACGAGCAGTACTTC
TRBV5-1	TRBJ1-1	NA	TRBD1	CASSRVPITGALNTEAFF	TGCGCCAGCAGCCGGGTTCCCATTACAGGGGCTCTGAACACTGAAGCTTTCTTT
TRBV7-9	TRBJ1-3	NA	NA	CAGYRDSGNTIYF	TGTGCCGGCTACAGAGACTCTGGAAACACCATATATTTT
TRBV6-1	TRBJ1-5	few	NA	CASSEAQGTQPQHF	TGTGCCAGCAGTGAAGCACAGGGAACTCAGCCCCAGCATTTT
TRBV7-9	TRBJ1-2	NA	NA	CASSLSMANYGYTF	TGTGCCAGCAGCTTAAGTATGGCTAACTATGGCTACACTTTC
TRBV6-5	TRBJ2-4	once	NA	CASSYSQGAKNIQYF	TGTGCCAGCAGTTACTCGCAGGGAGCCAAAAACATTCAGTACTTC
TRBV6-5	TRBJ2-1	NA	NA	CASSTRVNEQFF	TGTGCCAGCAGTACCAGGGTCAATGAGCAGTTCTTC
TRBV4-1	TRBJ1-5	NA	TRBD1	CASSQVEGGHQPQHF	TGCGCCAGCAGCCAAGTGGAAGGGGGCCATCAGCCCCAGCATTTT
TRBV7-9	TRBJ1-4	NA	NA	CASSSNAGSGEKLFF	TGTGCCAGCAGCTCTAACGCAGGGTCAGGTGAAAAACTGTTTTTT
TRBV4-1	TRBJ1-2	NA	NA	CASSQPGTNYGYTF	TGCGCCAGCAGCCAGCCGGGAACTAACTATGGCTACACCTTC
TRBV7-9	TRBJ1-6	NA	NA	CASSFSNSPLHF	TGTGCCAGCAGCTTTTCAAATTCACCCCTCCACTTT
TRBV7-2	TRBJ1-2	NA	TRBD1	CASSLDPQGNGYTF	TGTGCCAGCAGCTTAGATCCACAGGGGAATGGCTACACCTTC
TRBV9	TRBJ1-5	once	TRBD1	CASEDRERYPHNQPQHF	TGTGCCAGCGAGGACAGGGAAAGATATCCTCACAATCAGCCCCAGCATTTT
TRBV5-1	TRBJ2-5	NA	TRBD2	CASSLSPGGGGETQYF	TGCGCCAGCAGCCTCTCCCCGGGTGGGGGGGGAGAGACCCAGTACTTC
TRBV2	TRBJ1-1	NA	TRBD1	CASSGQGARVYMNTEAFF	TGTGCCAGCAGTGGCCAGGGGGCTCGAGTTTATATGAACACTGAAGCTTTCTTT
TRBV19	TRBJ2-1	NA	TRBD2	CASSIEASGYNEQFF	TGTGCCAGTAGTATAGAGGCTAGCGGATACAATGAGCAGTTCTTC
TRBV5-1	TRBJ2-5	NA	NA	CASSLDRETQYF	TGCGCCAGCAGCTTGGACCGGGAGACCCAGTACTTC
TRBV29-1	TRBJ2-2	NA	NA	CSVETTGELFF	TGCAGCGTTGAAACAACCGGGGAGCTGTTTTTT
TRBV4-3	TRBJ2-7	NA	NA	CASSQDSGTSYEQYF	TGCGCCAGCAGCCAAGATAGCGGCACCTCCTACGAGCAGTACTTC
TRBV7-8	TRBJ2-1	NA	TRBD2	CASSPSGTSGGGNNEQFF	TGTGCCAGCAGCCCATCCGGGACTAGCGGGGGGGGCAACAATGAGCAGTTCTTC
TRBV21-1	TRBJ2-7	few	NA	CASSKEKRGGVYEQYF	TGTGCCAGCAGCAAAGAGAAGCGGGGGGGCGTTTACGAGCAGTACTTC
TRBV28	TRBJ2-2	NA	NA	CASRRLGGANTGELFF	TGTGCCAGCAGACGCCTGGGCGGGGCGAACACCGGGGAGCTGTTTTTT
TRBV28	TRBJ2-5	NA	TRBD1	CASRDRGQQETQYF	TGTGCCAGCAGAGACAGGGGGCAACAGGAGACCCAGTACTTC
TRBV13	TRBJ2-7	NA	TRBD1	CASSSATGGHHEQYF	TGTGCCAGCAGCTCCGCTACAGGGGGTCACCACGAGCAGTACTTC
TRBV7-3	TRBJ2-1	NA	TRBD1	CASSLSGGSSYNEQFF	TGTGCCAGCAGCTTATCAGGGGGAAGTTCCTACAATGAGCAGTTCTTC
TRBV19	TRBJ1-1	NA	TRBD1	CASSAIDRGPTEAFF	TGTGCCAGTAGTGCAATAGACAGGGGGCCCACTGAAGCTTTCTTT
TRBV2	TRBJ2-5	NA	NA	CASRGIQETQYF	TGTGCCAGTAGAGGAATCCAAGAGACCCAGTACTTC
TRBV10-3	TRBJ1-1	few	NA	CAISDIGVMNTEAFF	TGTGCCATCAGTGATATAGGGGTAATGAACACTGAAGCTTTCTTT
TRBV6-1	TRBJ1-1	NA	NA	CASSVSTGIMNTEAFF	TGTGCCAGCAGTGTAAGTACAGGGATTATGAACACTGAAGCTTTCTTT
TRBV5-1	TRBJ2-7	NA	TRBD2	CASSPPLAGEAYEQYF	TGCGCCAGCAGCCCACCCTTAGCGGGAGAGGCCTACGAGCAGTACTTC
TRBV14	TRBJ1-1	NA	NA	CASSGRGEGGLGAFF	TGTGCCAGCAGCGGCCGGGGGGAAGGGGGTTTGGGAGCTTTCTTT
TRBV9	TRBJ2-2	NA	TRBD2	CASSVEASGGTDTGELFF	TGTGCCAGCAGCGTAGAAGCTAGCGGGGGGACCGACACCGGGGAGCTGTTTTTT
TRBV14	TRBJ1-5	once	NA	CASSLGQRNQPQHF	TGTGCCAGCAGCCTCGGACAGCGAAATCAGCCCCAGCATTTT
TRBV5-4	TRBJ2-3	NA	NA	CASSFRNSRLGDTQYF	TGTGCCAGCAGCTTTAGGAATAGCCGCCTGGGAGATACGCAGTATTTT
TRBV23-1	TRBJ2-2	NA	NA	CASHFWAGEGELFF	TGCGCCAGTCACTTCTGGGCAGGGGAGGGGGAGCTGTTTTTT
TRBV14	TRBJ1-1	NA	NA	CASSQDHIQVLGSEAFF	TGTGCCAGCAGCCAAGATCATATTCAGGTATTAGGATCTGAAGCTTTCTTT
TRBV4-1	TRBJ2-7	NA	NA	CASSQDSMVRGPSGFYEQYF	TGCGCCAGCAGCCAAGATAGCATGGTCCGGGGGCCTAGCGGATTCTACGAGCAGTACTTC
TRBV11-2	TRBJ2-7	NA	TRBD2	CASSLVTLAGATYEQYF	TGTGCCAGCAGCTTAGTAACTCTAGCGGGGGCAACCTACGAGCAGTACTTC
TRBV6-5	TRBJ1-1	NA	NA	CASSSGQVNTEAFF	TGTGCCAGCAGCTCTGGCCAGGTGAACACTGAAGCTTTCTTT
TRBV5-6	TRBJ2-2	NA	NA	CASSPFGNTGELFF	TGTGCCAGCAGCCCCTTCGGGAACACCGGGGAGCTGTTTTTT
TRBV9	TRBJ2-5	NA	TRBD2	CASSVEAGGQETQYF	TGTGCCAGCAGCGTAGAAGCGGGGGGACAAGAGACCCAGTACTTC
TRBV7-3	TRBJ1-1	NA	NA	CASSLPGSEAFF	TGTGCCAGCAGCTTACCCGGGTCCGAAGCTTTCTTT
TRBV6-8	TRBJ2-3	NA	NA	CASSQTSTDTQYF	TGTGCCAGCAGTCAGACTAGCACAGATACGCAGTATTTT
TRBV6-6	TRBJ2-3	NA	NA	CASEGEDSLTDTQYF	TGTGCCAGCGAGGGAGAAGATAGCCTCACAGATACGCAGTATTTT